This T cell receptor (beta chain) was found in a study of T cell responses to AZD1222 COVID-19 vaccine. TCRdb's table, derived via immunoSEQ multiplex PCR, lists solely in-frame clones and lacks some. This table holds roughly 180,000 clones, roughly 93% found once. General study results and limits: Regions left unmutated in variants are reportedly the target of nearly half of spike-specific TCRs.

Note on this clone: The antigen is undetermined.

The V gene lost 3 bases and the J gene lost 7 bases, with 6 bases spanning the gap. Germline-derived CDR1 and CDR2 are MDHEN and SYDVKM. This CDR3 comprises 11 residues. This chain uses TRBV28 with TRBJ2-5; no definite D call. The sample consisted of peripheral blood, taken on day 0 of AZD1222 vaccination. This TCR was recovered from an adult in good health. CDR3 coding DNA: TGTGCCAGCAGTTTTGGTGCGACCCAGTACTTC. Translated, it gives CASSFGATQYF.